These 17 T cell receptor beta chains originate from one sample sequenced in a study of T cell repertoires in cytomegalovirus infection. TCRdb used MiXCR to reprocess the reads, holding one entry per CDR3 protein. The table lists 250,000 or so distinct CDR3 sequences, about 18% of them singletons. Sequencing was performed on CD8+ T cells from PBMCs. The receptors shown here come from a human donor in good health (CMV status not recorded). Some clones in this sample may be carry-over from other donors' samples.

The CDR3 protein is CASSFSGRLETQYF. Here the CDR3 DNA reads TGTGCCAGCAGCTTCTCGGGCAGGTTGGAGACCCAGTACTTC. The chain employs TRBV7-4 and TRBJ2-5; no definite D call. This CDR3 comprises 14 residues. CDR1 and CDR2 from the germline V gene are SGHVT and SQSDAQ. The V end lost 3 bases, the J end lost 5 bases, and 13 bases lay between the germline ends.

This clonotype was detected many times. The chain couples TRBV6-6 to TRBJ2-2; D remains ambiguous. CDR3 length: 14 residues. From germline, CDR1 is MNHNY and CDR2 SVGAGI (reference sequence). V lost 3 bases, J lost 3 bases, and 8 bases lay in between. In nucleotides, the CDR3 is TGTGCCAGCAGTTATTTCGAGGACACCGGGGAGCTGTTTTTT. This gives the protein CASSYFEDTGELFF.

Many counts were recorded for this clonotype. A junction boundary mismatches the germline segment, possibly from a read error. J is TRBJ1-1 and V is TRBV7-9; D ambiguous. The germline CDR1 and CDR2 sequences are SEHNR and FQNEAQ (reference sequence). This CDR3 has 10 residues. The CDR3 here is CASSLALNAF. DNA for the CDR3: TGTGCCAGCAGCTTAGCGCTCAACGCGTTT.

The chain is built from TRBV29-1 and TRBJ1-2; TRBD1 matches 8 bases. Looked up from germline, CDR1 is SQVTM and CDR2 is ANQGSEA. J was trimmed by 4 bases and V by 5 bases; bases with no gene match: 6. This CDR3 comprises 13 residues. DNA of the CDR3: TGCAGCGTTAAGACAGGGGAGAGCTATGGCTACACCTTC. It specifies CSVKTGESYGYTF. The whole variable domain, remainder taken from reference TRBV29-1 and TRBJ1-2, is SAVISQKPSRDICQRGTSLTIQCQVDSQVTMMFWYRQQPGQSLTLIATANQGSEATYESGFVIDKFPISRPNLTFSTLTVSNMSPEDSSIYLCSVKTGESYGYTFGSGTRLTVV.

This clonotype has more than one count but fewer than ten. This chain links TRBV2 with TRBJ1-1; D is possibly TRBD1 (6 bases). Trimming stripped 2 bases from V and 1 base from J, with 14 bases between. The length of the CDR3 is 16 residues. Germline-derived CDR1 and CDR2 are SNHLY and FYNNEI. CDR3 sequence reads: CASSERDNLPNTEAFF. CDR3 bases: TGTGCCAGCAGTGAACGGGACAACTTGCCGAACACTGAAGCTTTCTTT.

This clonotype has more than one count but fewer than ten. The chain employs TRBV28 and TRBJ2-3, with 8 positions matching TRBD2. The trim removed 1 base at V and 2 bases at J, leaving 8 bases unmatched. The CDR3 is 17 amino acids. Germline assignment: CDR1 MDHEN and CDR2 SYDVKM. The CDR3 coding sequence is TGTGCCAGCAGTTTATATTCCGGGGGGGCGAACACAGATACGCAGTATTTT. Amino acid sequence: CASSLYSGGANTDTQYF.

This clonotype was detected only once. This chain uses TRBV9 with TRBJ2-7, with D tentatively TRBD2 (7 bases). The V and J ends lost 3 bases and 6 bases respectively, with 10 bases between them. The CDR3 has 12 amino acids. Looked up from germline, CDR1 is SGDLS and CDR2 is YYNGEE. CDR3 sequence (DNA): TGTGCCAGCAGCGCTGCGGGGGCCGAGCAGTACTTC. Its translation: CASSAAGAEQYF.

This clonotype was counted at least ten times. J is TRBJ1-1 and V is TRBV7-8, with TRBD1 identical over 7 bases. With V trimmed by 3 bases and J by 4 bases, 5 bases remained unmatched. This CDR3 has 14 residues. In germline, CDR1 is SGHVS, CDR2 FQNEAQ. The DNA for the CDR3 is TGTGCCAGCAGCTTGCCGACAGGGCCCACTGAAGCTTTCTTT. Residues: CASSLPTGPTEAFF.

This clonotype is a singleton in its sample. The CDR3 nucleotides read TGTGCCAGCAGTTGGCTAGCGGGGCCTCCGAACACCGGGGAGCTGTTTTTT. The encoded protein is CASSWLAGPPNTGELFF. This chain connects TRBV6-5 to TRBJ2-2; 9 bases line up with TRBD2. CDR1 and CDR2 (germline): MNHEY, SVGAGI. This CDR3 region has 17 residues. The junction had 6 bases not matched to a gene; V was cut back by 4 bases and J by 0 bases.

This clonotype was counted a few times. At one end, the junction sequence differs from germline, possibly due to a read error. This rearrangement joins TRBV19 to TRBJ2-7; 7 nucleotides align to TRBD2. The germline CDR1 and CDR2 sequences are LNHDA and SQIVND (reference sequence). This CDR3 is built from 14 residues. The CDR3 reads CASSTAIGGTSWDF. In DNA form, the CDR3 reads TGTGCCAGTAGTACCGCCATCGGGGGGACGAGTTGGGACTTC. Drawing the rest from reference TRBV19 and TRBJ2-7, the complete variable domain is DGGITQSPKYLFRKEGQNVTLSCEQNLNHDAMYWYRQDPGQGLRLIYYSQIVNDFQKGDIAEGYSVSREKKESFPLTVTSAQKNPTAFYLCASSTAIGGTSWDFGPGTRLTVT.

This chain links TRBV2 with TRBJ2-7; no clear D gene. The germline V gene encodes CDR1 SNHLY and CDR2 FYNNEI. Trimming pared 6 bases from V and 6 bases from J, leaving 21 bases between. This CDR3 spans 15 amino acids. In DNA form, the CDR3 reads TGTGCCAGCAGGTGGGCTCGCGGTGGAGCAAGCGAGCAGTACTTC. It yields the protein CASRWARGGASEQYF.

This clonotype was seen repeatedly, ten times or more. V is TRBV6-1 and J is TRBJ1-1; a possible D gene is TRBD1 (5 bases). The CDR3 consists of 15 residues. Germline assignment: CDR1 MNHNS and CDR2 SASEGT. With 0 bases removed from V and 6 bases from J, the gap between germline ends came to 14 bases. This CDR3 is CASSEAVSGRSEAFF. The DNA of the CDR3 is TGTGCCAGCAGTGAAGCCGTGTCAGGGAGGTCTGAAGCTTTCTTT.

This clonotype was found many times. The chain has TRBV7-9 and TRBJ1-1, with a tentative D call TRBD1 (5 bases). CDR3 length equals 14 residues. Germline V gives CDR1 SEHNR, CDR2 FQNEAQ (reference sequence). V lost 1 base to trimming and J lost 0 bases, with 6 bases between them. CDR3 protein: CASSLVGVNTEAFF. CDR3 coding DNA: TGTGCCAGCAGCTTAGTGGGGGTGAACACTGAAGCTTTCTTT.

This clonotype was counted between two and nine times. The chain joins TRBV6-5 to TRBJ2-3; 8 bases are a match to TRBD2. The CDR3 length is 17 residues. Trimming took 6 bases from V and 3 from J; bases not matched to a gene: 14. Germline assignment: CDR1 MNHEY and CDR2 SVGAGI. The CDR3 is CASSWAGGRIPTDTQYF. The DNA for the CDR3 is TGTGCCAGCAGCTGGGCGGGGGGAAGGATACCGACAGATACGCAGTATTTT.

In its sample, this clonotype was seen many times. The gene calls are TRBV7-2 and TRBJ2-7, with 11 bases that match TRBD1. V shed 4 bases, J shed 3 bases, and the junction held 2 bases outside the gene matches. Germline V lookup: CDR1 SGHTA, CDR2 FQGNSA. The CDR3 has 14 residues. CDR3 nucleotide sequence: TGTGCCAGCAGCTCCGGGACAGGGGGCTACGAGCAGTACTTC. This gives the protein CASSSGTGGYEQYF.

V and J are TRBV25-1 and TRBJ1-1, with unresolved D. Germline CDR1 reads MGHDK; CDR2 reads SYGVNS. The CDR3 runs to 15 residues. V was shortened by 2 bases and J by 3 bases, with 13 bases between the two germline ends. The DNA for the CDR3 is TGTGCCAGCAGTGAAGCGGGTGGTGGGTACACTGAAGCTTTCTTT. Translated, it gives CASSEAGGGYTEAFF.

Points on this clonotype: A much bigger clone sits one base away, suggesting this may be a read error. This chain links TRBV6-1 with TRBJ2-7, with D perhaps matching TRBD1 (6 bases). In germline, CDR1 is MNHNS, CDR2 SASEGT. This CDR3 contains 12 residues. The DNA of the CDR3 is TGTACCAGTCAGGGGAGTGAGTACGAGCAGTACTTC. Residues: CTSQGSEYEQYF.